Listed below are T cell receptor beta chains from one sample, sequenced in a study of blood T cell repertoires in COVID-19. Method: immunoSEQ multiplex PCR; TCRdb's copy keeps in-frame clones and lacks some. Here the sample spans approximately 150,000 clones, about 87% being singletons. The sequencing input was peripheral blood. The source is a man aged 45-65 years who had recovered from COVID-19. CDR3s include the opening cysteine and the closing phenylalanine or tryptophan. Each record gives: V gene, J gene, CDR3 protein.

>TRBV10-3|TRBJ1-6
CAISEKQGPSSYNSPLHF
>TRBV19|TRBJ2-2
CASSTGQGAANTGELFF
>TRBV2|TRBJ1-4
CAGRTGNNEKLFF
>TRBV12-5|TRBJ1-5
CASGPGTGNQPQHF
>TRBV9|TRBJ2-2
CASSSGANTGELFF
>TRBV13|TRBJ1-2
CASSIPPGQITDAGYTF
>TRBV7-9|TRBJ2-7
CASSQASREQYF
>TRBV19|TRBJ1-4
CASSSQFATNEKLFF
>TRBV27|TRBJ2-2
CASSYYGTSGGPLANTGELFF
>TRBV27|TRBJ2-7
CASSSPTGGPYEQYF
>TRBV11-3|TRBJ2-2
CASSPAEQGARSGELFF
>TRBV14|TRBJ2-2
CASSPLRGVSGELFF
>TRBV7-2|TRBJ1-5
CASSAGTGGHYQHF
>TRBV4-3|TRBJ2-3
CASSQAPGQSTDTQYF
>TRBV11-3|TRBJ2-3
CASSSRLANTDTQYF
>TRBV29-1|TRBJ2-7
CSVVPPSGEQYF
>TRBV11-2|TRBJ2-5
CASSLGTRRYQETQYF
>TRBV19|TRBJ1-4
CASSIVLARTNEKLFF
>TRBV3-1/TRBV3-2|TRBJ1-4
CASSRRQGGSTNEKLFF
>TRBV18|TRBJ1-3
CASSPGGQSSGNTIYF
>TRBV7-9|TRBJ1-2
CASSLAEVANYGYTF
>TRBV5-4|TRBJ1-1
CASSSPGAADTEAFF
>TRBV7-9|TRBJ1-2
CASSLGGGGYTF
>TRBV10-1|TRBJ2-1
CASSEPGQNNEQFF
>TRBV6-1|TRBJ1-2
CASNYGDSGYGYTF
>TRBV6-5|TRBJ2-7
CASRKTSKGYEQYF
>TRBV11-2|TRBJ1-6
CASSKRQLSNSPLHF
>TRBV7-2|TRBJ1-2
CASGRDYGYTF
>TRBV5-1|TRBJ2-1
CASSWTDPTYNEQFF
>TRBV13|TRBJ2-7
CASSLYRGHEQYF
>TRBV6-2/TRBV6-3|TRBJ1-3
CASSYEGAASGNTIYF
>TRBV25-1|TRBJ1-2
CASRQHYGYTF
>TRBV11-3|TRBJ2-2
CASRRGGLELFF
>TRBV11-3|TRBJ2-4
CASSLRTAIAKNIQYF
>TRBV5-1|TRBJ2-2
CASRGTSNTGELFF
>TRBV6-2/TRBV6-3|TRBJ2-4
CASSKRQGLAETDIQYF
>TRBV25-1|TRBJ1-6
CASSERTGDVSPLHF
>TRBV4-1|TRBJ2-2
CASSQGRGIGRGTGGELFF
>TRBV6-2/TRBV6-3|TRBJ2-3
CASSYHGQGASDTQYF
>TRBV18|TRBJ2-5
CASSPNRAAETQYF
>TRBV6-5|TRBJ1-4
CASSKQGENEKLFF
>TRBV18|TRBJ2-2
CASSPRSDRAGTGELFF
>TRBV2|TRBJ2-7
CASRGPGQPISYEQYF
>TRBV6-5|TRBJ1-1
CASSSRDGATEAFF
>TRBV30|TRBJ2-7
CAWGRGLTYEQYF
>TRBV5-5|TRBJ1-1
CASSAPGTWNTEAFF
>TRBV4-3|TRBJ2-7
CASSPVVGAYEQYF
>TRBV6-5|TRBJ2-5
CASRGQGQETQYF
>TRBV7-2|TRBJ1-6
CASSLPPRNSPLHF
>TRBV6-5|TRBJ2-5
CASSDSWGGAETQYF